The present T cell receptor (beta chain) was sequenced within a study of T-cell reconstitution after alpha-beta-depleted transplantation in children. This clonotype has just a few counts. Unique molecular identifiers tagged the TCRbeta library. TCRdb analysed the PCR reads with MiXCR anew, one entry per CDR3 protein. The sample carries roughly 610,000 distinct CDR3 sequences, over 9.5% recorded once. Trimming shortened V by 1 base and J by 4 bases, and 11 bases separated the two germline ends. Germline values: CDR1 SGHRS, CDR2 YFSETQ. This CDR3 has 15 residues. This clonotype originated in a human donor who donated a stem cell graft to a child with acute myeloid leukemia. Sequenced material: PBMCs from the stem cell graft donor, taken from the stem cell graft. This chain links TRBV5-1 with TRBJ2-2, with D possibly matching TRBD1 (5 bases). CDR3 coding DNA: TGCGCCAGCAGCTTGTCAGCAGGGCCCACCGGGGAGCTGTTTTTT. It yields the protein CASSLSAGPTGELFF. Variable domain in full (rest from reference TRBV5-1 and TRBJ2-2): KAGVTQTPRYLIKTRGQQVTLSCSPISGHRSVSWYQQTPGQGLQFLFEYFSETQRNKGNFPGRFSGRQFSNSRSEMNVSTLELGDSALYLCASSLSAGPTGELFFGEGSRLTVL.